Listed below are T cell receptor beta chains from one sample, sequenced in a study of beta chain features in type 1 diabetes. Assay used: immunoSEQ multiplex PCR; TCRdb lists only in-frame clones, some missing. The repertoire holds hundreds of thousands of clones, with around an eighth as singletons. Sequencing was performed on naive CD4+ T cells from blood. These receptors came from a man aged 18 to 30 with type 1 diabetes. The CDR3 runs from the conserved cysteine through the conserved F or W. Fields, in order: CDR3 DNA, CDR3 protein, clone size, D gene, J gene, V gene. A D gene is named only where the DNA matches it firmly. Clone size is not always given. Where it is, it says once, few, many or a class for expanded clones.

CDR3nt: TGTGCCAGCAGCCCCTACCGAGGGGGCCAGGGAACTAATGAAAAACTGTTTTTT; CDR3aa: CASSPYRGGQGTNEKLFF; abundance: few; d_gene: TRBD1; j_gene: TRBJ1-4; v_gene: TRBV7-4
CDR3nt: TGCGCCAGCAGCCAAGAACCCCAGTACAATGAGCAGTTCTTC; CDR3aa: CASSQEPQYNEQFF; abundance: few; d_gene: .; j_gene: TRBJ2-1; v_gene: TRBV4-3
CDR3nt: TGTGCCTGGAGTGTAAGGACAGGGACTAGCTACACCTTC; CDR3aa: CAWSVRTGTSYTF; abundance: few; d_gene: TRBD1; j_gene: TRBJ1-2; v_gene: TRBV30
CDR3nt: TGTGCCAGCAGCCCCCGGCCATTGGGACAGAGCACTGAAGCTTTCTTT; CDR3aa: CASSPRPLGQSTEAFF; abundance: once; d_gene: TRBD1; j_gene: TRBJ1-1; v_gene: TRBV27
CDR3nt: TGTGCCAGCAGCTTAGGGGGGACAGGGCCGACTTTCTTT; CDR3aa: CASSLGGTGPTFF; abundance: .; d_gene: TRBD1; j_gene: TRBJ1-1; v_gene: TRBV13
CDR3nt: TGTGCCACCAGCAGAGGCCAAGAGACCCAGTACTTC; CDR3aa: CATSRGQETQYF; abundance: many; d_gene: .; j_gene: TRBJ2-5; v_gene: TRBV15
CDR3nt: TGTGCCAGCAGCTTAACAGGGGAAAGACGGGATGAGCAGTTCTTC; CDR3aa: CASSLTGERRDEQFF; abundance: .; d_gene: TRBD1; j_gene: TRBJ2-1; v_gene: TRBV5-6
CDR3nt: TGTGCCAGCAGCCCCGAGACAGGGATCTCCTACGAGCAGTACTTC; CDR3aa: CASSPETGISYEQYF; abundance: .; d_gene: TRBD1; j_gene: TRBJ2-7; v_gene: TRBV5-4
CDR3nt: TGTGCCAGCAGCGTGGTAGCGGGGGGTAACACCGGGGAGCTGTTTTTT; CDR3aa: CASSVVAGGNTGELFF; abundance: .; d_gene: TRBD2; j_gene: TRBJ2-2; v_gene: TRBV9
CDR3nt: TGTGCCAGCAGCTCTCCAGAGCGGCTATACACCGGGGAGCTGTTTTTT; CDR3aa: CASSSPERLYTGELFF; abundance: .; d_gene: .; j_gene: TRBJ2-2; v_gene: TRBV11-2
CDR3nt: TGTGCCGGAAATGGACAGGGGGCAGGCAATGAGCAGTTCTTC; CDR3aa: CAGNGQGAGNEQFF; abundance: .; d_gene: TRBD1; j_gene: TRBJ2-1; v_gene: TRBV30
CDR3nt: TGTGCCAGCAGTTTAAACTATGGCTACACCTTC; CDR3aa: CASSLNYGYTF; abundance: .; d_gene: .; j_gene: TRBJ1-2; v_gene: TRBV28
CDR3nt: TGTGCCAGTAGTGACCGGGGCGGTGAAAAACTGTTTTTT; CDR3aa: CASSDRGGEKLFF; abundance: .; d_gene: .; j_gene: TRBJ1-4; v_gene: TRBV19
CDR3nt: TGTGCCAGCAGCGTAGATGGGACGGTCTATGGCTACACCTTC; CDR3aa: CASSVDGTVYGYTF; abundance: .; d_gene: .; j_gene: TRBJ1-2; v_gene: TRBV9
CDR3nt: TGTGCCAGCAGTGACCGCGCGGGGGCGAGGGGCTACACCTTC; CDR3aa: CASSDRAGARGYTF; abundance: .; d_gene: .; j_gene: TRBJ1-2; v_gene: TRBV25-1
CDR3nt: TGCGCCAGCAGCCAGGGGACGGCCGGCCAAGAGACCCAGTACTTC; CDR3aa: CASSQGTAGQETQYF; abundance: few; d_gene: .; j_gene: TRBJ2-5; v_gene: TRBV4-1
CDR3nt: TGTGCCACCAGCAGAGATACAGGGTCCGGGGAGCTGTTTTTT; CDR3aa: CATSRDTGSGELFF; abundance: .; d_gene: .; j_gene: TRBJ2-2; v_gene: TRBV15
CDR3nt: TGTGCCAGCAGCCCCTCGGGCTACGAGCAGTACTTC; CDR3aa: CASSPSGYEQYF; abundance: .; d_gene: .; j_gene: TRBJ2-7; v_gene: TRBV7-2
CDR3nt: TGTGCCAGCAGTGAACGTTCCCGTAGTGAAGCTTTCTTT; CDR3aa: CASSERSRSEAFF; abundance: once; d_gene: .; j_gene: TRBJ1-1; v_gene: TRBV25-1
CDR3nt: TGCGCCAGCAGCTGGGGGGACACCTTTGGGTCAGGCGAGCAGTACTTC; CDR3aa: CASSWGDTFGSGEQYF; abundance: .; d_gene: .; j_gene: TRBJ2-7; v_gene: TRBV5-1
CDR3nt: TGTGCCAGCAGCAAAGATCGACAGTACGGCTACACCTTC; CDR3aa: CASSKDRQYGYTF; abundance: .; d_gene: .; j_gene: TRBJ1-2; v_gene: TRBV21-1
CDR3nt: TGTGCCAGCAGTTACTTCGGACAGGACGGGAATTCACCCCTCCACTTT; CDR3aa: CASSYFGQDGNSPLHF; abundance: .; d_gene: TRBD1; j_gene: TRBJ1-6; v_gene: TRBV6-5
CDR3nt: TGTGCCAGCAGTGAACACGGGAGAATGAACTATGGCTACACCTTC; CDR3aa: CASSEHGRMNYGYTF; abundance: .; d_gene: .; j_gene: TRBJ1-2; v_gene: TRBV2
CDR3nt: TGCAGCGGGAGAGGGATTGATGGCTACACCTTC; CDR3aa: CSGRGIDGYTF; abundance: few; d_gene: .; j_gene: TRBJ1-2; v_gene: TRBV29-1
CDR3nt: TGTGCCAGCAGTGGAACAGGGGAAAAACTGTTTTTT; CDR3aa: CASSGTGEKLFF; abundance: few; d_gene: .; j_gene: TRBJ1-4; v_gene: TRBV2
CDR3nt: TGTGCCAGCAGCGCCCGACAGGGTGGAAACATTCAGTACTTC; CDR3aa: CASSARQGGNIQYF; abundance: .; d_gene: TRBD1; j_gene: TRBJ2-4; v_gene: TRBV9
CDR3nt: TGTGCCAGCATCCAAGGCGGGGCTCCCTACGAGCAGTACTTC; CDR3aa: CASIQGGAPYEQYF; abundance: few; d_gene: .; j_gene: TRBJ2-7; v_gene: TRBV28
CDR3nt: TGTGCCAGCAGCTTGATGAAAGCCTACGAGCAGTACTTC; CDR3aa: CASSLMKAYEQYF; abundance: .; d_gene: .; j_gene: TRBJ2-7; v_gene: TRBV11-1
CDR3nt: TGCGCCAGCAGCTTGGCCGGTCATAGCAATCAGCCCCAGCATTTT; CDR3aa: CASSLAGHSNQPQHF; abundance: few; d_gene: .; j_gene: TRBJ1-5; v_gene: TRBV5-1
CDR3nt: TGCGCCAGCAGTCCGTCAATCGGGACACCTGGTACGGATACGCAGTATTTT; CDR3aa: CASSPSIGTPGTDTQYF; abundance: .; d_gene: .; j_gene: TRBJ2-3; v_gene: TRBV23-1
CDR3nt: TGTGCCAGCAGTGACGCTAGCGGGAAACAATACAATGAGCAGTTCTTC; CDR3aa: CASSDASGKQYNEQFF; abundance: few; d_gene: TRBD2; j_gene: TRBJ2-1; v_gene: TRBV2
CDR3nt: TGTGCCAGCAGCTCGAGCGGGCTACCCTCCTACGAGCAGTACTTC; CDR3aa: CASSSSGLPSYEQYF; abundance: few; d_gene: .; j_gene: TRBJ2-7; v_gene: TRBV7-6
CDR3nt: TGCGCCAGCAGGGTGGACAGTTATGGCTACACCTTC; CDR3aa: CASRVDSYGYTF; abundance: few; d_gene: .; j_gene: TRBJ1-2; v_gene: TRBV5-1
CDR3nt: TGTGCCAGCAGCCCGCAGGCGGACGAGCAGTACTTC; CDR3aa: CASSPQADEQYF; abundance: few; d_gene: .; j_gene: TRBJ2-7; v_gene: TRBV7-9
CDR3nt: TGTGCCAGCAGTAAAAGGGACACCCAAGAGACCCAGTACTTC; CDR3aa: CASSKRDTQETQYF; abundance: few; d_gene: .; j_gene: TRBJ2-5; v_gene: TRBV5-6
CDR3nt: TGTGCCAGCAGCCCCCTGGAGGGAAAGGGCTCCTACAATGAGCAGTTCTTC; CDR3aa: CASSPLEGKGSYNEQFF; abundance: few; d_gene: .; j_gene: TRBJ2-1; v_gene: TRBV7-9
CDR3nt: TGTGCCAGCAGCATCGGTAGCTTTAGTGTCCGTTCAGCCAAAAACATTCAGTACTTC; CDR3aa: CASSIGSFSVRSAKNIQYF; abundance: .; d_gene: .; j_gene: TRBJ2-4; v_gene: TRBV28
CDR3nt: TGCGCCAGCAGCTTGGCCGGGGGCTCGAACACTGAAGCTTTCTTT; CDR3aa: CASSLAGGSNTEAFF; abundance: .; d_gene: .; j_gene: TRBJ1-1; v_gene: TRBV5-1
CDR3nt: TGTGCCAGCAGTCAGTCCTACAATGAGCAGTTCTTC; CDR3aa: CASSQSYNEQFF; abundance: .; d_gene: .; j_gene: TRBJ2-1; v_gene: TRBV28
CDR3nt: TGCAGCGTTACTCAGGGGCCCGTGGGTGCTTTCTTT; CDR3aa: CSVTQGPVGAFF; abundance: few; d_gene: .; j_gene: TRBJ1-1; v_gene: TRBV29-1
CDR3nt: TGTGCCTGGAGTGTACAGGATCAGCCCCAGCATTTT; CDR3aa: CAWSVQDQPQHF; abundance: few; d_gene: .; j_gene: TRBJ1-5; v_gene: TRBV30
CDR3nt: TGTGCCAGCAGCTTAAACGGGGAGCAGTACTTC; CDR3aa: CASSLNGEQYF; abundance: .; d_gene: .; j_gene: TRBJ2-7; v_gene: TRBV11-2
CDR3nt: TGTGCTAGTGGTTTGGTACTGGGGGCCCAAAACACTGAAGCTTTCTTT; CDR3aa: CASGLVLGAQNTEAFF; abundance: .; d_gene: .; j_gene: TRBJ1-1; v_gene: TRBV12-5
CDR3nt: TGTGCCAGCAGTGAAACCCCCCGGGACAGGGGGCGTCCAGCTTTCTTT; CDR3aa: CASSETPRDRGRPAFF; abundance: .; d_gene: TRBD1; j_gene: TRBJ1-1; v_gene: TRBV6-1
CDR3nt: TGTGCCAGCAGCGTAGATTGGAGTGAGCAGTTCTTC; CDR3aa: CASSVDWSEQFF; abundance: .; d_gene: .; j_gene: TRBJ2-1; v_gene: TRBV9
CDR3nt: TGTGCCAGCAGCGACGGGCTAGGTGAAGCTTTCTTT; CDR3aa: CASSDGLGEAFF; abundance: .; d_gene: .; j_gene: TRBJ1-1; v_gene: TRBV9
CDR3nt: TGTGCCACCAGCAGAGATCTACTCGGGACAGGGCGCAATCAGCCCCAGCATTTT; CDR3aa: CATSRDLLGTGRNQPQHF; abundance: .; d_gene: TRBD1; j_gene: TRBJ1-5; v_gene: TRBV15
CDR3nt: TGCGCCAGCAGCGGCGGACAGGTCGGGGCCAACGTCCTGACTTTC; CDR3aa: CASSGGQVGANVLTF; abundance: .; d_gene: TRBD1; j_gene: TRBJ2-6; v_gene: TRBV5-1
CDR3nt: TGTGCCTGGTATACCGGGACAGGGTATGGCTACACCTTC; CDR3aa: CAWYTGTGYGYTF; abundance: .; d_gene: TRBD1; j_gene: TRBJ1-2; v_gene: TRBV30
CDR3nt: TGTGCCAGTAGCCCCACGATGGGGAACAATGAGCAGTTCTTC; CDR3aa: CASSPTMGNNEQFF; abundance: few; d_gene: .; j_gene: TRBJ2-1; v_gene: TRBV19
CDR3nt: TGTGCCAGCGCGATTCGCAAGTCACAAAGTCGGGCCAACGTCCTGACTTTC; CDR3aa: CASAIRKSQSRANVLTF; abundance: .; d_gene: .; j_gene: TRBJ2-6; v_gene: TRBV5-6
CDR3nt: TGTGCCTGGAGCCCGCCGGCCTACCTCACAGATACGCAGTATTTT; CDR3aa: CAWSPPAYLTDTQYF; abundance: few; d_gene: .; j_gene: TRBJ2-3; v_gene: TRBV30
CDR3nt: TGTGCCAGCAGTTACTCGACGGGTGGAAGCTCCTACGAGCAGTACTTC; CDR3aa: CASSYSTGGSSYEQYF; abundance: few; d_gene: .; j_gene: TRBJ2-7; v_gene: TRBV6-5
CDR3nt: TGCGCCAGCAGCCAATCAGTGGTTGGACGGGCTTTCTTT; CDR3aa: CASSQSVVGRAFF; abundance: few; d_gene: .; j_gene: TRBJ1-1; v_gene: TRBV4-3
CDR3nt: TGTGCCAGCAGCTTGGGGGACAGGGGTAATCAGCCCCAGCATTTT; CDR3aa: CASSLGDRGNQPQHF; abundance: .; d_gene: TRBD1; j_gene: TRBJ1-5; v_gene: TRBV5-6
CDR3nt: TGTGCCAGCAGCTATGGACCTTCGCGGAGAGATACGCAGTATTTT; CDR3aa: CASSYGPSRRDTQYF; abundance: few; d_gene: .; j_gene: TRBJ2-3; v_gene: TRBV6-6
CDR3nt: TGTGCCAGCAGCTTGACGACGGGAAAGGCAAGTGAGCAGTTCTTC; CDR3aa: CASSLTTGKASEQFF; abundance: few; d_gene: .; j_gene: TRBJ2-1; v_gene: TRBV5-4
CDR3nt: TGTGCCTGGAGCGTAGAGACCCAGTACTTC; CDR3aa: CAWSVETQYF; abundance: .; d_gene: .; j_gene: TRBJ2-5; v_gene: TRBV30
CDR3nt: TGTGCCAGCAGTTCCAGGACAGGGGAAGGCTACACCTTC; CDR3aa: CASSSRTGEGYTF; abundance: few; d_gene: TRBD1; j_gene: TRBJ1-2; v_gene: TRBV28
CDR3nt: TGTGCCAGCAGGGGGACTAGCGGGGTTCGCGGGGAGCAGTACTTC; CDR3aa: CASRGTSGVRGEQYF; abundance: .; d_gene: TRBD2; j_gene: TRBJ2-7; v_gene: TRBV2